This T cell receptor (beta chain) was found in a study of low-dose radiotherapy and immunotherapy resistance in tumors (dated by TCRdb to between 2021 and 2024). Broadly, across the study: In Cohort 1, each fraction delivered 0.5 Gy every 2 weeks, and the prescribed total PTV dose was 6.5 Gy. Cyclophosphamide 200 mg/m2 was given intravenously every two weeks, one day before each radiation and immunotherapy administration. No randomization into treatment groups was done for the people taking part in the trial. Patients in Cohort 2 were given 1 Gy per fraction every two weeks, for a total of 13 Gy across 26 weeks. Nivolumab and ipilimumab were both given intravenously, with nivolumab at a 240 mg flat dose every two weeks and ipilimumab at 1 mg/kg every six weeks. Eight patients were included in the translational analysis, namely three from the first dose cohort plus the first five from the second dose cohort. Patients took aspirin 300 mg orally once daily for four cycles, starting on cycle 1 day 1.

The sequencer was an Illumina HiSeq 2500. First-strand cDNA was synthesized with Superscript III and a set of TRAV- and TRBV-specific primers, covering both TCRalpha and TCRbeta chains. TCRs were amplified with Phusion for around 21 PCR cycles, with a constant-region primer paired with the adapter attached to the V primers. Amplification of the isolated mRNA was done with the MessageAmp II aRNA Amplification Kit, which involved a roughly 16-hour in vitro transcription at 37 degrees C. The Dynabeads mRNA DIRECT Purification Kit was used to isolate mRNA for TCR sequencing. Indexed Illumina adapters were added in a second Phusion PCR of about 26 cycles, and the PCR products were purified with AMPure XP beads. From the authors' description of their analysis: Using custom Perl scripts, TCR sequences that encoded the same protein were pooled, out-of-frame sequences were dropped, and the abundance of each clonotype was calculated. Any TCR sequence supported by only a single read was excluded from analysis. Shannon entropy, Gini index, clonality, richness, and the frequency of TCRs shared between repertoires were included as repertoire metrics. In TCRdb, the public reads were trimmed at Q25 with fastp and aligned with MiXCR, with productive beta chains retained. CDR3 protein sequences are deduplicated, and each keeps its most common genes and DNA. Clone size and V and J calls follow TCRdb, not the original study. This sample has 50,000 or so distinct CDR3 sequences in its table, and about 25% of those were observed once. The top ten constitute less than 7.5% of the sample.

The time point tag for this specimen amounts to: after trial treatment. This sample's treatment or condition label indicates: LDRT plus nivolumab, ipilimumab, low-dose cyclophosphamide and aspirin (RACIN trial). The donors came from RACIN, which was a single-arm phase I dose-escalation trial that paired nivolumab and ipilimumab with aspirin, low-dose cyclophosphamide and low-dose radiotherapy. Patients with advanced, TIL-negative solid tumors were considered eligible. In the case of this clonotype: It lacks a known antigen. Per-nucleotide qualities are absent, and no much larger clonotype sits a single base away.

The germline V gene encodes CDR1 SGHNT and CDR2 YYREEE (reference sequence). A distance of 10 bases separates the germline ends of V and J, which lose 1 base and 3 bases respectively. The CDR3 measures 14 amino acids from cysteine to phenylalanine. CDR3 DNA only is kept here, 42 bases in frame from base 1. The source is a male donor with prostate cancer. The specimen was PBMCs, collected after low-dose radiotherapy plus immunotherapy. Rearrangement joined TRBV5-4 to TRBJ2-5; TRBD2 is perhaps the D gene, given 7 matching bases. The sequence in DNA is TGTGCCAGCAGCTTGACAGGGAGGGAAGAGACCCAGTACTTC. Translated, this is CASSLTGREETQYF.